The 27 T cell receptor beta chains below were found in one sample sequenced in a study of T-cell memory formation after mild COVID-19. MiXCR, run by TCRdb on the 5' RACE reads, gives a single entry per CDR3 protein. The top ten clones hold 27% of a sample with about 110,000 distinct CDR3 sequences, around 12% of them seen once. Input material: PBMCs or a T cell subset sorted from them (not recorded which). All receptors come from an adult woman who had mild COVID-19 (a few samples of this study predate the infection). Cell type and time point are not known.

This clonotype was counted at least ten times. This CDR3 reads CAISAGTGWNEQFF. CDR3 coding DNA: TGTGCCATCAGTGCCGGGACAGGGTGGAATGAGCAGTTCTTC. The rearrangement links TRBV10-3 to TRBJ2-1; 9 nucleotides align to TRBD1. Germline lookup yields CDR1 ENHRY and CDR2 SYGVKD. V gave up 4 bases and J gave up 7 bases; unmatched junction bases: 5. This CDR3 has 14 residues.

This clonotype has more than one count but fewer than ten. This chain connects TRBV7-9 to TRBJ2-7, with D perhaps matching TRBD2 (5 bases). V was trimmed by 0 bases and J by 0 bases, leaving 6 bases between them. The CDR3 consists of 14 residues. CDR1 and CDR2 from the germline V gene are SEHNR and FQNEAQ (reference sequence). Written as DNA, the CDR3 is TGTGCCAGCAGCTTAGCAGGGAGCTCCTACGAGCAGTACTTC. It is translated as CASSLAGSSYEQYF.

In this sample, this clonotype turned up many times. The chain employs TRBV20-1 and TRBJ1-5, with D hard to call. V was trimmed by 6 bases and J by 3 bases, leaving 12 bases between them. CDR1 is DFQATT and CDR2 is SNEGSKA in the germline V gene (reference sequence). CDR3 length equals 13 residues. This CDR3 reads CSALGPYNQPQHF. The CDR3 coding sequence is TGCAGTGCCCTAGGGCCGTACAATCAGCCCCAGCATTTT.

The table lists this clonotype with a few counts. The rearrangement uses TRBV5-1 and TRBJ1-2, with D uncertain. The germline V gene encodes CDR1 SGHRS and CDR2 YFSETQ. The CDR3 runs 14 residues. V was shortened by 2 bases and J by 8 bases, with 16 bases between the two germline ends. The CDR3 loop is CASSFVPGPGGYTF. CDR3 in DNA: TGCGCCAGCAGCTTTGTCCCCGGTCCTGGAGGCTACACCTTC.

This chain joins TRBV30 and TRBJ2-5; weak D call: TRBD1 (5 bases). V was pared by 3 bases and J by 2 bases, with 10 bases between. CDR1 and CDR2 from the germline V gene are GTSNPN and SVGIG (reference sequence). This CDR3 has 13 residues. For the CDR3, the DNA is TGTGCCTGGAGAGACAGAGGACAAGAGACCCAGTACTTC. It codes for CAWRDRGQETQYF. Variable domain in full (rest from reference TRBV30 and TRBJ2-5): SQTIHQWPATLVQPVGSPLSLECTVEGTSNPNLYWYRQAAGRGLQLLFYSVGIGQISSEVPQNLSASRPQDRQFILSSKKLLLSDSGFYLCAWRDRGQETQYFGPGTRLLVL.

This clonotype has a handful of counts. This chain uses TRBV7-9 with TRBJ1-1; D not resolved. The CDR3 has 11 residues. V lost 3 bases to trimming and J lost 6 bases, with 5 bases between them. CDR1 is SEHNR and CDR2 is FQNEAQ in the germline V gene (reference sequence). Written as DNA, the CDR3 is TGTGCCAGCAGCTTGCCACCTGAAGCTTTCTTT. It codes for CASSLPPEAFF.

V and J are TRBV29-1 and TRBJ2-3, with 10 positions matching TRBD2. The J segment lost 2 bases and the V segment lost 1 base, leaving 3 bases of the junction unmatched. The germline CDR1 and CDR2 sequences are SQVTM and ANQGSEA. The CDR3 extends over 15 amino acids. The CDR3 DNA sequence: TGCAGCGTTGAAGCCGGGACTAGCGCCACAGATACGCAGTATTTT. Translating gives CSVEAGTSATDTQYF.

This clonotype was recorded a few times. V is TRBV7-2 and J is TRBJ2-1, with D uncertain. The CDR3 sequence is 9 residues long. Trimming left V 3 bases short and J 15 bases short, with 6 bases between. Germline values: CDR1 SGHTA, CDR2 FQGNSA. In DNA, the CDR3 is TGTGCCAGCAGCTTCGGTTCGTTCTTC. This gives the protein CASSFGSFF.

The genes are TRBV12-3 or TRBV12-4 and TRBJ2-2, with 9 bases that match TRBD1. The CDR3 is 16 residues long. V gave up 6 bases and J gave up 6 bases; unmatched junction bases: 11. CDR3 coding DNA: TGTGCCAGCAGCCTAAGGAGGGACAGGGTATCCGGGGAGCTGTTTTTT. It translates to CASSLRRDRVSGELFF.

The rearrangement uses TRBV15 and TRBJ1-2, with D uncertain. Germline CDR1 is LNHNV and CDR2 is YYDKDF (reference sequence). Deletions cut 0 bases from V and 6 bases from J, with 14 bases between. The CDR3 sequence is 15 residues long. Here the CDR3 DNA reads TGTGCCACCAGCAGAGAAAGGTTCAACGCGGATGGCTACACCTTC. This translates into CATSRERFNADGYTF.

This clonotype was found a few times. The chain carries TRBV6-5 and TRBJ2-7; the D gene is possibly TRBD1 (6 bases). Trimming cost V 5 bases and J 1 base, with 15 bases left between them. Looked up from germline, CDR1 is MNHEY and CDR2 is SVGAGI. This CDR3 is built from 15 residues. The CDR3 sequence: CASSLDMGASYEQYF. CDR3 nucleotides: TGTGCCAGCAGTCTCGACATGGGGGCGTCCTACGAGCAGTACTTC.

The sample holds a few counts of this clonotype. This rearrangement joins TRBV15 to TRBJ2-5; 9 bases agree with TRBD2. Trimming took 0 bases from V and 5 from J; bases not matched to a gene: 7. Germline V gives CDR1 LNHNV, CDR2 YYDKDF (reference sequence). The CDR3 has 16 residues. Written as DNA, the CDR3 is TGTGCCACCAGCAGAGATTTAGCGGGAGTACTCGAGACCCAGTACTTC. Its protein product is CATSRDLAGVLETQYF.

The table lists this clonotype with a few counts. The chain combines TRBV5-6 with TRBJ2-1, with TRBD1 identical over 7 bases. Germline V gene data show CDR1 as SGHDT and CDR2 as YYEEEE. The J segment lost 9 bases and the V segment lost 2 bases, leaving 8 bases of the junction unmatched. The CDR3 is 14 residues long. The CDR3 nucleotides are TGTGCCAGCAGCTTCTCTAACCCAGGGGGTGAGCAGTTCTTC. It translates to CASSFSNPGGEQFF. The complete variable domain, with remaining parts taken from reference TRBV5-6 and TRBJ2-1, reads DAGVTQSPTHLIKTRGQQVTLRCSPKSGHDTVSWYQQALGQGPQFIFQYYEEEERQRGNFPDRFSGHQFPNYSSELNVNALLLGDSALYLCASSFSNPGGEQFFGPGTRLTVL.

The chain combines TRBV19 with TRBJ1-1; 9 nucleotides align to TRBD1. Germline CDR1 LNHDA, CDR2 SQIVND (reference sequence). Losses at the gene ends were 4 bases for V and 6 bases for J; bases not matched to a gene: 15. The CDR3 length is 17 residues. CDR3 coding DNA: TGTGCCAGTAGTACCTGGGGGGGACAGGGATTATGGGCTGAAGCTTTCTTT. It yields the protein CASSTWGGQGLWAEAFF.

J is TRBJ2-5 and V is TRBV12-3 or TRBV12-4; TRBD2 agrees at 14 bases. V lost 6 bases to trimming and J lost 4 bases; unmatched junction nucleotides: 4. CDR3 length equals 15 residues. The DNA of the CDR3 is TGTGCCAGCAGCATCGGACTAGCGGGGGGAGAGACCCAGTACTTC. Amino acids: CASSIGLAGGETQYF.

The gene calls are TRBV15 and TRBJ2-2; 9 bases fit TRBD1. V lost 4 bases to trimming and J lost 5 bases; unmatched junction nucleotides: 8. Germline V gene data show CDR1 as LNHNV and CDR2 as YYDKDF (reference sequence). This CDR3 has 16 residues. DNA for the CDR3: TGTGCCACCAGCATACGGGACAGGGTGGGAACCGGGGAGCTGTTTTTT. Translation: CATSIRDRVGTGELFF.

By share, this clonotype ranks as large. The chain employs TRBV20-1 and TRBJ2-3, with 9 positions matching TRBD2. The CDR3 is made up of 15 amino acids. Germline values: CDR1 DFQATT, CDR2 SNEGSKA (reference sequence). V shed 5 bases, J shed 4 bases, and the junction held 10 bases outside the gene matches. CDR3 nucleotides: TGCAGTGCTGGACAGATCGGCGGGGGGGCAGATACGCAGTATTTT. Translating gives CSAGQIGGGADTQYF.

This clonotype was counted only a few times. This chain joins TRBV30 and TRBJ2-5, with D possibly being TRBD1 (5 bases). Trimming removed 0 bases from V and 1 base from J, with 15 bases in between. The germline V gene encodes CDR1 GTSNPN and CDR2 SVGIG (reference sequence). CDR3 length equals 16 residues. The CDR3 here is CAWSVLDTLSQETQYF. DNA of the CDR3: TGTGCCTGGAGTGTACTGGACACCCTATCCCAAGAGACCCAGTACTTC.

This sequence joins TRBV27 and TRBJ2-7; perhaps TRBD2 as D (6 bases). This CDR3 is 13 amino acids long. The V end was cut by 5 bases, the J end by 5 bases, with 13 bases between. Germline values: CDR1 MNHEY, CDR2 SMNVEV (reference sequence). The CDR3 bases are TGTGCCAGCAGTCCCACCTGGGGGGACGAGCAGTACTTC. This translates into CASSPTWGDEQYF.

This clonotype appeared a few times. The CDR3 protein is CASSQDSYTQYF. The CDR3 coding sequence is TGCGCCAGCAGCCAAGATTCGTATACGCAGTATTTT. The chain employs TRBV4-1 and TRBJ2-3, with D uncertain. Trimming removed 0 bases from V and 7 bases from J, with 5 bases in between. Germline V CDR1 and CDR2: MGHRA, YSYEKL. This CDR3 spans 12 amino acids.

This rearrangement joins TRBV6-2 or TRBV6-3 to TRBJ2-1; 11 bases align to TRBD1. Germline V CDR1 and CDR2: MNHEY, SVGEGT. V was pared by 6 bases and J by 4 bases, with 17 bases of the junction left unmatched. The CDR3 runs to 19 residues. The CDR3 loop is CASRHQGQGAKLGYNEQFF. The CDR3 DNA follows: TGTGCCAGCAGACATCAAGGACAGGGGGCTAAACTGGGGTACAATGAGCAGTTCTTC.

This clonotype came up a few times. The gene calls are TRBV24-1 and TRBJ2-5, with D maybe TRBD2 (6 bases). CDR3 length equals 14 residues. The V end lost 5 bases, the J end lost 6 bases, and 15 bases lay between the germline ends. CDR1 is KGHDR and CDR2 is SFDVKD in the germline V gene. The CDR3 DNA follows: TGTGCCACCAGTGGGGGCGGGGAGCCGAAGACCCAGTACTTC. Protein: CATSGGGEPKTQYF.

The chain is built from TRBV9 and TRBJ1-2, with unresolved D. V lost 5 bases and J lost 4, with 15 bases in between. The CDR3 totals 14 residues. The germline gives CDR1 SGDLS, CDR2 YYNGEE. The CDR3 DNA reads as TGTGCCAGCAGTCCAGAGGGCAGTCCCTATGGCTACACCTTC. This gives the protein CASSPEGSPYGYTF.

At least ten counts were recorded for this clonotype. This chain's CDR3 is CASSDEGAVEQFF. The DNA of the CDR3 is TGTGCCAGTAGTGACGAGGGAGCGGTTGAGCAGTTCTTC. The rearrangement uses TRBV5-6 and TRBJ2-1, with D possibly TRBD2 on 5 matching bases. The V gene's germline CDR1 is SGHDT and CDR2 YYEEEE. Trimming cost V 8 bases and J 9 bases, with 18 bases left between them. The CDR3 totals 13 residues. The full variable domain, in which reference TRBV5-6 and TRBJ2-1 provide the parts outside the CDR3, is DAGVTQSPTHLIKTRGQQVTLRCSPKSGHDTVSWYQQALGQGPQFIFQYYEEEERQRGNFPDRFSGHQFPNYSSELNVNALLLGDSALYLCASSDEGAVEQFFGPGTRLTVL.

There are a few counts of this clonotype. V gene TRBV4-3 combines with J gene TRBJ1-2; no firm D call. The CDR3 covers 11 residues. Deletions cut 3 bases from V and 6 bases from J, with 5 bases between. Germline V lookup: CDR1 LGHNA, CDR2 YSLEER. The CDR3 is CASSQGNGYTF. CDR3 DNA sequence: TGCGCCAGCAGCCAGGGAAATGGCTACACCTTC.

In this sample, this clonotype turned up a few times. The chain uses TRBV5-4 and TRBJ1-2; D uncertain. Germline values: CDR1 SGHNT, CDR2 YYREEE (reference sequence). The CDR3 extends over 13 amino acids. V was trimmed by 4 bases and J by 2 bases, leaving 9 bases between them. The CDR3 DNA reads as TGTGCCAGCAGCGTGACACTCAACTATGGCTACACCTTC. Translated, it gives CASSVTLNYGYTF.

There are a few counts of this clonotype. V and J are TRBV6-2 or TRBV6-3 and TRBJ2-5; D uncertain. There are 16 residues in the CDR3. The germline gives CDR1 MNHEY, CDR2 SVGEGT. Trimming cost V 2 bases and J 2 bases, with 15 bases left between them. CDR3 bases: TGTGCCAGCAGTTACAGGGCGGACCCCCCTCAAGAGACCCAGTACTTC. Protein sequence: CASSYRADPPQETQYF.